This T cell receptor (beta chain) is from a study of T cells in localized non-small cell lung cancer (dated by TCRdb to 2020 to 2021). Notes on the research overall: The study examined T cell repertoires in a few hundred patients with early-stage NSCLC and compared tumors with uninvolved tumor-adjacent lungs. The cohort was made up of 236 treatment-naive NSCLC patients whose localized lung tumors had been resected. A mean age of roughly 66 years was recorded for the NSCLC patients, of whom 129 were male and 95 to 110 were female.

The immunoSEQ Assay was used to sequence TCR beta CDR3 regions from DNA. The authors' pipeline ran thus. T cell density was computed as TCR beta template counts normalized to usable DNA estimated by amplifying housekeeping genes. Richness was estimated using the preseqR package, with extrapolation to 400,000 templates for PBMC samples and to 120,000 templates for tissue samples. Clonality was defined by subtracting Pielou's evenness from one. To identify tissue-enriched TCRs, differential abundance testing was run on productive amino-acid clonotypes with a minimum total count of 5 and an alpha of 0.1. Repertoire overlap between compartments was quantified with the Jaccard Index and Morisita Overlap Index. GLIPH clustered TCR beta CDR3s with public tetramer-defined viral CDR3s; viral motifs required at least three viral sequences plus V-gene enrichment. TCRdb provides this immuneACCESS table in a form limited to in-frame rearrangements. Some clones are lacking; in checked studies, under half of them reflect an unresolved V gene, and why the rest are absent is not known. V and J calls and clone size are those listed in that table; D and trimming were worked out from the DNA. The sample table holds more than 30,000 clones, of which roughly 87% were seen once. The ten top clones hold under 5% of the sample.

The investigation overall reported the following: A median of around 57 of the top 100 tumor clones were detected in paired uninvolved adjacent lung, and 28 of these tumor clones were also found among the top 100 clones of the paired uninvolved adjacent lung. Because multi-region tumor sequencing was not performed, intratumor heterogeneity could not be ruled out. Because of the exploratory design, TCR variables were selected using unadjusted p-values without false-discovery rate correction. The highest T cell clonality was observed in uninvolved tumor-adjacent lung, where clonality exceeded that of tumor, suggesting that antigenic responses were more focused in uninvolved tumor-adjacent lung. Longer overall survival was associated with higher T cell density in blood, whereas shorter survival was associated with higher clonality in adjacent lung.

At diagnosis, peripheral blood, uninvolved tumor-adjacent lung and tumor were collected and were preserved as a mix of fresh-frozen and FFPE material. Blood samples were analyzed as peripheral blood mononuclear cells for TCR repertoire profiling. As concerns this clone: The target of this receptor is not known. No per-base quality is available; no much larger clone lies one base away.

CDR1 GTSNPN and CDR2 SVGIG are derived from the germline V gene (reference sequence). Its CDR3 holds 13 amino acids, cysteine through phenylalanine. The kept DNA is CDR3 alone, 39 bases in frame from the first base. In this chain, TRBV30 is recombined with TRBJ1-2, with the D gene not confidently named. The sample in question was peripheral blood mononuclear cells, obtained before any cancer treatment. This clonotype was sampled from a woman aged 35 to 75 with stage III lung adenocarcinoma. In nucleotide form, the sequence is TGTGTCCTTTCTCGGGGATCGGCCTATGGCTACACCTTC. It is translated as CVLSRGSAYGYTF.